These T cell receptor beta chains were read from a single sample in a study of cytomegalovirus exposure and HLA in healthy donors. Sequencing was performed with immunoSEQ multiplex PCR; in TCRdb, only in-frame clones are kept and a portion is missing. Of approximately 79,000 clones in the sample, around 76% were seen once. Specimen: PBMCs. These TCRs come from a male donor in good health and CMV-seropositive. The CDR3 runs from the conserved cysteine through the conserved F or W. The order of the fields is CDR3 protein, CDR3 DNA, J gene, V gene, D gene, clone size. A D gene is named only where the DNA matches it firmly. The size entry is marked missing in some rows and otherwise reads once, few, many or a size class.

CASSGAGREGEQFF	TGTGCCAGCAGCGGGGCCGGGAGGGAGGGTGAGCAGTTCTTC	TRBJ2-1	TRBV7-6	TRBD2	NA
CASSAEASGSKETQYF	TGCGCCAGCAGCGCGGAGGCTAGCGGGTCCAAAGAGACCCAGTACTTC	TRBJ2-5	TRBV5-1	TRBD2	NA
CAISGTANSPLHF	TGTGCCATCAGTGGGACAGCAAACTCACCCCTCCACTTT	TRBJ1-6	TRBV10-3	NA	NA
CASSLSADSNQPQHF	TGTGCCAGCAGTTTATCGGCGGATAGCAATCAGCCCCAGCATTTT	TRBJ1-5	TRBV27	NA	NA
CASSQAQFQETQYF	TGCGCCAGCAGCCAAGCTCAGTTCCAAGAGACCCAGTACTTC	TRBJ2-5	TRBV4-1	NA	NA
CASSQKTSRQETQYF	TGTGCCAGCAGCCAGAAGACATCCCGACAAGAGACCCAGTACTTC	TRBJ2-5	TRBV7-2	NA	NA
CASSRPGSYEQYF	TGTGCCAGCAGCCGTCCCGGCTCCTACGAGCAGTACTTC	TRBJ2-7	TRBV7-2	NA	NA
CASSRTSGENEQFF	TGTGCCAGCAGTCGGACTAGCGGGGAGAATGAGCAGTTCTTC	TRBJ2-1	TRBV7-2	TRBD2	NA
CASSLGLAAPREQFF	TGCGCCAGCAGCTTGGGACTAGCGGCGCCAAGAGAGCAGTTCTTC	TRBJ2-1	TRBV5-1	TRBD2	NA
CASRDRVFQPQHF	TGTGCCAGCCGGGACAGGGTCTTTCAGCCCCAGCATTTT	TRBJ1-5	TRBV19	TRBD1	few
CASSRMGAEETQYF	TGTGCCAGCAGTCGTATGGGGGCAGAAGAGACCCAGTACTTC	TRBJ2-5	TRBV27	NA	NA
CASSRQTGNTIYF	TGTGCCAGCAGTCGACAGACTGGAAACACCATATATTTT	TRBJ1-3	TRBV6-6	NA	NA
CASSLRGSGNTIYF	TGTGCCAGCAGCTTGCGTGGCTCTGGAAACACCATATATTTT	TRBJ1-3	TRBV7-9	NA	NA
CASSLGQAHPIYNSPLHF	TGTGCCAGCAGCCTTGGACAGGCCCACCCGATCTATAATTCACCCCTCCACTTT	TRBJ1-6	TRBV9	TRBD1	once
CASSKVRGPGEQYF	TGTGCCAGCAGCAAAGTAAGAGGACCGGGGGAGCAGTACTTC	TRBJ2-7	TRBV21-1	NA	once
CASKTRAGTGELFF	TGTGCCAGCAAAACGAGGGCCGGCACCGGGGAGCTGTTTTTT	TRBJ2-2	TRBV28	NA	NA
CASTGVGSGNTIYF	TGTGCCAGCACCGGGGTTGGTTCTGGAAACACCATATATTTT	TRBJ1-3	TRBV28	NA	NA
CASSFGAGTGSEQYF	NA	TRBJ2-5	TRBV7-2	NA	few
CASSEFPGRTAGAGYNEQFF	TGTGCCAGCAGTGAGTTCCCAGGGCGAACAGCGGGAGCTGGATACAATGAGCAGTTCTTC	TRBJ2-1	TRBV6-1	TRBD2	NA
CAWTLAGGPGLTDTQYF	TGTGCCTGGACACTAGCGGGAGGGCCGGGTTTAACAGATACGCAGTATTTT	TRBJ2-3	TRBV30	TRBD2	NA
CAKLDRGGAFF	TGTGCCAAACTCGACAGGGGGGGAGCTTTCTTT	TRBJ1-1	TRBV11-3	TRBD1	NA
CASRSGLAGLETQYF	TGTGCCAGCAGGAGTGGACTAGCGGGGCTAGAGACCCAGTACTTC	TRBJ2-5	TRBV27	TRBD2	NA
CASSPYTVSTNYGYTF	TGTGCCAGCTCACCATATACAGTTTCAACTAACTATGGCTACACCTTC	TRBJ1-2	TRBV18	NA	NA
CASSTTGGHEKLFF	TGTGCCAGCAGCACCACAGGGGGCCATGAAAAACTGTTTTTT	TRBJ1-4	TRBV5-6	TRBD1	few
CASSLVYQAANEKLFF	TGTGCCAGCAGTTTAGTTTATCAGGCAGCTAATGAAAAACTGTTTTTT	TRBJ1-4	TRBV28	NA	NA
CASRRETVFYGYTF	TGTGCCAGCAGGCGAGAGACAGTATTCTATGGCTACACCTTC	TRBJ1-2	TRBV28	NA	NA
CASSPTLRSGYTF	TGTGCCAGCAGCCCGACCCTCAGGTCTGGCTACACCTTC	TRBJ1-2	TRBV11-2	NA	NA
CASSLGTGTLNEQFF	TGTGCCAGCAGCTTAGGCACCGGGACTCTCAATGAGCAGTTCTTC	TRBJ2-1	TRBV11-2	NA	NA
CASSQELSTDTQYF	TGTGCCAGCAGCCAAGAGCTATCCACAGATACGCAGTATTTT	TRBJ2-3	TRBV4-2	NA	once
CASSHGLAGISSSYEQYF	TGCGCCAGCAGCCACGGACTAGCGGGGATCTCGAGCTCCTACGAGCAGTACTTC	TRBJ2-7	TRBV4-1	TRBD2	few
CASAPQGAHLDTQYF	TGCGCCAGCGCCCCACAGGGGGCGCATCTAGATACGCAGTATTTT	TRBJ2-3	TRBV5-1	TRBD1	NA
CASTISGVGTEAFF	TGTGCCAGCACAATATCAGGGGTGGGCACTGAAGCTTTCTTT	TRBJ1-1	TRBV7-9	NA	few
CASSYSGVPTEAFF	TGTGCCAGCAGTTACTCCGGGGTCCCCACTGAAGCTTTCTTT	TRBJ1-1	TRBV6-5	NA	NA
CASSLASSYNEQFF	TGCGCCAGCAGCTTGGCTAGCTCCTACAATGAGCAGTTCTTC	TRBJ2-1	TRBV5-1	NA	NA
CASSFFGGEQYF	TGTGCCAGCAGCTTCTTTGGGGGGGAGCAGTACTTC	TRBJ2-7	TRBV7-6	NA	NA
CASSPGQGANGYTF	TGCGCCAGCAGCCCAGGACAGGGGGCGAATGGCTACACCTTC	TRBJ1-2	TRBV5-1	TRBD1	NA
CASSLFHSSYEQYF	TGTGCCAGCAGCTTATTCCACAGCTCCTACGAGCAGTACTTC	TRBJ2-7	TRBV11-3	NA	many
CASGRGTGSYGYTF	TGTGCCAGCGGTAGGGGGACAGGCTCCTATGGCTACACCTTC	TRBJ1-2	TRBV9	TRBD1	NA
CASSVDSYSNQPQHF	TGTGCCAGCAGCGTGGACAGTTATAGCAATCAGCCCCAGCATTTT	TRBJ1-5	TRBV28	NA	NA
CSAQGLFGYTF	TGCAGTGCTCAGGGACTATTTGGCTACACCTTC	TRBJ1-2	TRBV20-1	NA	once
CASNLRMGGVTDTQYF	TGTGCCAGCAACTTGAGAATGGGAGGGGTCACAGATACGCAGTATTTT	TRBJ2-3	TRBV13	TRBD2	NA
CASSFGAGGYEQYF	TGTGCCAGCAGTTTTGGAGCGGGAGGTTATGAGCAGTACTTC	TRBJ2-5	TRBV27	TRBD2	NA
CASSLDGQGWQTQYF	TGTGCCAGCAGCTTAGATGGACAGGGGTGGCAGACCCAGTACTTC	TRBJ2-5	TRBV11-2	TRBD1	NA
CASSLRSRASPRPDNEQFF	TGTGCCAGCAGCTTAAGGAGCCGGGCTAGCCCACGACCCGACAATGAGCAGTTCTTC	TRBJ2-1	TRBV7-2	NA	NA
CASSYGKNIQYF	TGTGCCAGCAGCTACGGCAAAAACATTCAGTACTTC	TRBJ2-4	TRBV5-6	NA	NA
CASSMDAGGTEAFF	TGTGCCAGTAGTATGGATGCAGGAGGTACTGAAGCTTTCTTT	TRBJ1-1	TRBV19	NA	few
CASSDRAGNTIYF	TGTGCCAGTTCTGACAGGGCGGGAAACACCATATATTTT	TRBJ1-3	TRBV28	TRBD1	NA
CASSVTGGFTDTQYF	TGCGCCAGCAGTGTAACGGGGGGCTTCACAGATACGCAGTATTTT	TRBJ2-3	TRBV10-2	NA	few
CASSNLLDRRDRAINGYTF	TGTGCCAGCAGTAACCTTCTAGATCGCCGGGACAGGGCGATCAATGGCTACACCTTC	TRBJ1-2	TRBV28	TRBD1	NA
CASSLMTGSNTGELFF	TGTGCCAGCAGCTTAATGACAGGTTCGAACACCGGGGAGCTGTTTTTT	TRBJ2-2	TRBV7-6	NA	NA
CASSLWDIGVSNTEAFF	TGTGCCAGCAGTTTATGGGATATCGGGGTGTCGAACACTGAAGCTTTCTTT	TRBJ1-1	TRBV28	NA	NA
CASSWREKADTQYF	TGTGCCAGCAGTTGGAGGGAGAAGGCAGATACGCAGTATTTT	TRBJ2-3	TRBV7-2	NA	NA
CASSSSRESPLHF	TGTGCCAGCAGCTCTTCCAGGGAATCACCCCTCCACTTT	TRBJ1-6	TRBV7-8	NA	NA
CASSFELAGAGELFF	TGCGCCAGCAGCTTCGAACTAGCGGGGGCCGGGGAGCTGTTTTTT	TRBJ2-2	TRBV5-1	TRBD2	NA
CASRGPDRFPQPQHF	TGTGCCAGCAGAGGCCCCGACAGGTTCCCTCAGCCCCAGCATTTT	TRBJ1-5	TRBV2	NA	NA